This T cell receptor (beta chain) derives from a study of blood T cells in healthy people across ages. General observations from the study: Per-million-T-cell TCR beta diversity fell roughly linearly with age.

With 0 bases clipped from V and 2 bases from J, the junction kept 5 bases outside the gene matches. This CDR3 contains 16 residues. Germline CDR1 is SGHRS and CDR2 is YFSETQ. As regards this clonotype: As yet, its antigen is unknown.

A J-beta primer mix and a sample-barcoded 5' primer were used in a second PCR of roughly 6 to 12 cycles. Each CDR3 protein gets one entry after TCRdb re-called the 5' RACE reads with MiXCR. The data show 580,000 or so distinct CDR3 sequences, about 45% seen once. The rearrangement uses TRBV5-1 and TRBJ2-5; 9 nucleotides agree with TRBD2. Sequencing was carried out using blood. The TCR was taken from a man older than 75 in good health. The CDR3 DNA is TGCGCCAGCAGCTTGGGGAGCGGGAGGAGTCAAGAGACCCAGTACTTC. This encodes CASSLGSGRSQETQYF.